What follows describes a single TCR beta chain. Its antigen remains unknown. This entry comes from a study of memory CD8 T cells in hepatitis C reinfection. Whole-study context: Chronic HCV followed reinfection in a couple of donors who cleared primary infection. Samples at peak reinfection came 3 to 8 weeks post-detection.

Clones were read by immunoSEQ multiplex PCR, and TCRdb kept only the in-frame ones, dropping some. Among some 40,000 clones, 88% were seen once, and the ten largest hold around 1.2%. Stated time point: peak reinfection, 3 to 8 weeks after reinfection detection. The sorted cells went straight to TCR sequencing with no prior in vitro expansion. At all three reinfection time points, viable CD3+ CD8+ CD45RO- cells from a couple of donors served as controls. Findings and caveats of the study: About 5 donors were too few for definitive public clonotype conclusions.

The sequencing input was naive CD8+ T cells sorted from blood. This receptor was identified in a young man with hepatitis C virus infection.

CDR3 nucleotides: TGTGCCAGTAGTGTGGGACTAGAACACAATGAGCAGTTCTTC. It codes for CASSVGLEHNEQFF. This chain uses TRBV19 with TRBJ2-1; 8 bases fit TRBD2. The germline V gene encodes CDR1 LNHDA and CDR2 SQIVND (reference sequence). CDR3 length: 14 residues. Germline trimming cut 5 bases from V and 5 bases from J; bases unmatched to any gene: 5.